The clone carrying this T cell receptor beta chain occurred many times. Its antigen is undetermined. Indicated time point: pre-sensitization, week 0. Treatment specified: therapeutic diphenylcyclopropenone sensitization with weekly scalp DPC. TCRdb fed the RACE reads into MiXCR, producing one record per CDR3 protein. Here the sample spans 35,000 to 50,000 distinct CDR3 sequences, around 12% being singletons. The sample belongs to a study of human T cells and chemical hapten exposure. Study results and limitations: Donors in the study had alopecia, meaning their immune response may differ from healthy people's.

This CDR3 has 17 residues. Germline V gene lookup returns CDR1 LNHNV and CDR2 YYDKDF (reference sequence). With V trimmed by 3 bases and J by 2 bases, 9 bases remained unmatched. The sequence came from a woman in her 30s with alopecia areata. Some clones in this sample may be carry-over from other donors' samples. The genes are TRBV15 and TRBJ2-3; the match to TRBD2 covers 9 bases. The specimen comprised whole blood, sampled in connection with sensitization to the hapten diphenylcyclopropenone (DPC). Written as DNA, the CDR3 is TGTGCCACCAGCAGCACCTTAGCGGGAGTCCCCACAGATACGCAGTATTTT. Translating gives CATSSTLAGVPTDTQYF.